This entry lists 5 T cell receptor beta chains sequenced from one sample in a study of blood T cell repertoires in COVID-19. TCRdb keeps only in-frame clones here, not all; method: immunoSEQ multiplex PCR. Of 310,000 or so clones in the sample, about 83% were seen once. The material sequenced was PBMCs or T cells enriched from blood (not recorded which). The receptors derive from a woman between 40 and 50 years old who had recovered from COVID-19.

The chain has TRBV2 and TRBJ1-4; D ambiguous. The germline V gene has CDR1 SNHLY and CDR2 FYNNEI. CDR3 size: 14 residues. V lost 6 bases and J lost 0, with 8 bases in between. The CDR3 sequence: CASSALTTNEKLFF. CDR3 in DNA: TGTGCCAGCAGCGCGTTAACAACTAATGAAAAACTGTTTTTT.

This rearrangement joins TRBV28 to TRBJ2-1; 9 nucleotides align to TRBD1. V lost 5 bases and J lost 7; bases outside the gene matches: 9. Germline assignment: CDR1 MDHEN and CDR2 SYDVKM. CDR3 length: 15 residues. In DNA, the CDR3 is TGTGCCAGCAGTCCTTTCGGGACAGGGAAAAATGAGCAGTTCTTC. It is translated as CASSPFGTGKNEQFF.

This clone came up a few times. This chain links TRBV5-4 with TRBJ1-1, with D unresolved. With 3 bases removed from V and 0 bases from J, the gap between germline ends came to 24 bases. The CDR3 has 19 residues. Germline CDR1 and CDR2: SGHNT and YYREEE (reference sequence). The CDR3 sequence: CASSSRKGLGRGMNTEAFF. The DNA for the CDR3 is TGTGCCAGCAGCTCACGAAAGGGCCTCGGGCGCGGGATGAACACTGAAGCTTTCTTT. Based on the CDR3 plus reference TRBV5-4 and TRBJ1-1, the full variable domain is ETGVTQSPTHLIKTRGQQVTLRCSSQSGHNTVSWYQQALGQGPQFIFQYYREEENGRGNFPPRFSGLQFPNYSSELNVNALELDDSALYLCASSSRKGLGRGMNTEAFFGQGTRLTVV.

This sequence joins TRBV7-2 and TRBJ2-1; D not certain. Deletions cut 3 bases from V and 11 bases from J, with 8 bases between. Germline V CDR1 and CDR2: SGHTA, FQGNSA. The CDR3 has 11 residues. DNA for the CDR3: TGTGCCAGCAGCTTTTTGAGTCAGCAGTTCTTC. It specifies CASSFLSQQFF.

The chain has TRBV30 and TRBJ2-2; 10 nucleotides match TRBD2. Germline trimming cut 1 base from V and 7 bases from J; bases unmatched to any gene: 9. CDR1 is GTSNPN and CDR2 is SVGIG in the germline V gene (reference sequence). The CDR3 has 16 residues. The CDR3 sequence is CAWSAKAGGGRGELFF. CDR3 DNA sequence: TGTGCCTGGAGTGCAAAAGCGGGAGGGGGGCGCGGGGAGCTGTTTTTT. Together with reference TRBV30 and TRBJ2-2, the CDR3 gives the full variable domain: SQTIHQWPATLVQPVGSPLSLECTVEGTSNPNLYWYRQAAGRGLQLLFYSVGIGQISSEVPQNLSASRPQDRQFILSSKKLLLSDSGFYLCAWSAKAGGGRGELFFGEGSRLTVL.